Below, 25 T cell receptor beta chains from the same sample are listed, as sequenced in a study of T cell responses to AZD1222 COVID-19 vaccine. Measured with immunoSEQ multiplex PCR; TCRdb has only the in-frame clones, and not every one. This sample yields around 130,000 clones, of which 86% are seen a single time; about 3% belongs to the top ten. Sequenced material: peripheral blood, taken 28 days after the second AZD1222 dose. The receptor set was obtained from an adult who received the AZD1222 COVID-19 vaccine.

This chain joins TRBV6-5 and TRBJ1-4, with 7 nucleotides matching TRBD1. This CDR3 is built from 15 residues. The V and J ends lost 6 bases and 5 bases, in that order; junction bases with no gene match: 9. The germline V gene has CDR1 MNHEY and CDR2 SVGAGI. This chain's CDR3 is CASRVTGAVNEKLFF. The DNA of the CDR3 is TGTGCCAGCAGGGTTACAGGGGCTGTGAATGAAAAACTGTTTTTT.

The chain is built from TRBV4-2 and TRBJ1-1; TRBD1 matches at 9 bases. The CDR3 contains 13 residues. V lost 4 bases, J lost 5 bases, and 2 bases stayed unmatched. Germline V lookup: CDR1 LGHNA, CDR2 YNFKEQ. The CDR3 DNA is TGTGCCAGCAGCCTCGACAGGGGGACTGAAGCTTTCTTT. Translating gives CASSLDRGTEAFF.

CDR3 sequence (DNA): TGCGCCAGCAGCTTGGGGGACAGGGGGAACTCACCCCTCCACTTT. The encoded protein is CASSLGDRGNSPLHF. The J gene is TRBJ1-6, the V gene TRBV5-1; TRBD1 agrees at 11 bases. The germline CDR1 and CDR2 sequences are SGHRS and YFSETQ. This CDR3 comprises 15 residues. V shed 0 bases, J shed 10 bases, and the junction held 3 bases outside the gene matches.

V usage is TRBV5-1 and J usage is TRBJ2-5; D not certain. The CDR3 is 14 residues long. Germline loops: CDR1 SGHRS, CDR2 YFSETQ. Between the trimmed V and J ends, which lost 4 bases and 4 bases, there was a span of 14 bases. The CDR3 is CASSPWSPPETQYF. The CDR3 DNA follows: TGCGCCAGCAGCCCCTGGTCCCCCCCAGAGACCCAGTACTTC.

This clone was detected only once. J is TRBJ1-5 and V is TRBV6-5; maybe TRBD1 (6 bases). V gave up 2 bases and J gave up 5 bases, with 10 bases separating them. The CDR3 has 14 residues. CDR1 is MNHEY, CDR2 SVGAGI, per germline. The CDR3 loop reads CASSYGGAHQPQHF. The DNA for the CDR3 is TGTGCCAGCAGTTACGGGGGCGCTCATCAGCCCCAGCATTTT.

CDR3 in DNA: TGCGCCAGCAGCGTGGGGTCCGCCCAGCATGAAGCTTTCTTT. This gives the protein CASSVGSAQHEAFF. The chain joins TRBV5-1 to TRBJ1-1; D is unresolved. CDR1 and CDR2 (germline): SGHRS, YFSETQ. The V gene lost 4 bases and the J gene lost 7 bases, with 17 bases spanning the gap. The CDR3 is made up of 14 amino acids.

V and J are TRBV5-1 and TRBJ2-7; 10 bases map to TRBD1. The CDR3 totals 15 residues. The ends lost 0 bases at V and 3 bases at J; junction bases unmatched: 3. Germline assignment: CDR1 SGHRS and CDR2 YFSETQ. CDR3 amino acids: CASSLGGTGVYEQYF. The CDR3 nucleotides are TGCGCCAGCAGCTTGGGCGGGACAGGGGTCTACGAGCAGTACTTC.

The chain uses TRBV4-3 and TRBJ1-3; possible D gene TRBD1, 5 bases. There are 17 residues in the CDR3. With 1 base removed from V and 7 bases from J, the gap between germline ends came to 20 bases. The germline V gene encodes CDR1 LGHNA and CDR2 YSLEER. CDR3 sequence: CASSQASAGTARNTIYF. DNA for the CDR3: TGCGCCAGCAGCCAAGCTTCGGCAGGGACCGCCCGGAACACCATATATTTT.

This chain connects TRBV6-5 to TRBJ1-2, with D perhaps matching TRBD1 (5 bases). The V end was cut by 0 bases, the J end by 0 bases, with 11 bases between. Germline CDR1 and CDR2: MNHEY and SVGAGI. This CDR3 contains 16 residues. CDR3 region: CASSYSIGTTNYGYTF. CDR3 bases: TGTGCCAGCAGTTACTCCATAGGGACGACTAACTATGGCTACACCTTC.

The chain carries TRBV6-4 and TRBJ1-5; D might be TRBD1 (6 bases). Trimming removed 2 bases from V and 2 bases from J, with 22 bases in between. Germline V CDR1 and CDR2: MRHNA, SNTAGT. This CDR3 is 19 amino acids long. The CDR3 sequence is CASSDPIPEGDARNQPQHF. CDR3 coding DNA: TGTGCCAGCAGTGACCCGATCCCCGAGGGGGATGCGCGCAATCAGCCCCAGCATTTT.

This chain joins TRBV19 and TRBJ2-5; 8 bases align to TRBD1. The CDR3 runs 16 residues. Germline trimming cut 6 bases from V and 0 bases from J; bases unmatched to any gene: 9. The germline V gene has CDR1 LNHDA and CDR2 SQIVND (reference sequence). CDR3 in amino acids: CASSYSGTGYQETQYF. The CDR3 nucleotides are TGTGCCAGTAGCTACTCTGGGACAGGATACCAAGAGACCCAGTACTTC.

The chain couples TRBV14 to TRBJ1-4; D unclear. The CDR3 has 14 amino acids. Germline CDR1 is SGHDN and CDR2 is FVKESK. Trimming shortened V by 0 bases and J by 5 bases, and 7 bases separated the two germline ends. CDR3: CASSQDFRNEKLFF. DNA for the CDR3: TGTGCCAGCAGCCAAGATTTCAGAAATGAAAAACTGTTTTTT.

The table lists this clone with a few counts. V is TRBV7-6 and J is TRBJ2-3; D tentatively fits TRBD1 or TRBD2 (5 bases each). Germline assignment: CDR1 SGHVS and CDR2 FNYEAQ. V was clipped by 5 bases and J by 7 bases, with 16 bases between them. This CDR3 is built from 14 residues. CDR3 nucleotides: TGTGCCAGCAGCCCGCAAGCAGGGACGTATACGCAGTATTTT. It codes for CASSPQAGTYTQYF.

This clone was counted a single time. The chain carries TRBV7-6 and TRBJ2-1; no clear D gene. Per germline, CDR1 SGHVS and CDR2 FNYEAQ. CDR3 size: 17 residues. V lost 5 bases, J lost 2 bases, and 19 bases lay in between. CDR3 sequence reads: CASSRRPRSLTYNEQFF. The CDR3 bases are TGTGCCAGCAGCAGACGACCACGGAGCCTTACCTACAATGAGCAGTTCTTC.

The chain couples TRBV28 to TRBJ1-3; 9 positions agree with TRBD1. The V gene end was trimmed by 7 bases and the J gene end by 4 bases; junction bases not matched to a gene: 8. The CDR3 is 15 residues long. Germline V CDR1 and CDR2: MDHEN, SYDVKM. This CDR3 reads CASIVQGAQGNTIYF. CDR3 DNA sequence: TGTGCCAGCATCGTACAGGGGGCACAAGGAAACACCATATATTTT.

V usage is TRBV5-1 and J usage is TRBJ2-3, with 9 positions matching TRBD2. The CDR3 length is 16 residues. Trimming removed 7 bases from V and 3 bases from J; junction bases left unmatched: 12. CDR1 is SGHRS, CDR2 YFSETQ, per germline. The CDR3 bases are TGCGCCAGCGTCCCTGGGCTAGCGGGGATTACAGATACGCAGTATTTT. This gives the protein CASVPGLAGITDTQYF.

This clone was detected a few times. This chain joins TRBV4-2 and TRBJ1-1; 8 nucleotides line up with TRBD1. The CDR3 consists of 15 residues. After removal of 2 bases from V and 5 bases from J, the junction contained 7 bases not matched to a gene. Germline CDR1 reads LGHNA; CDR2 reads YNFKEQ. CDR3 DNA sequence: TGTGCCAGCAGCCAAACAGGGGGAGATGAAACTGAAGCTTTCTTT. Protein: CASSQTGGDETEAFF.

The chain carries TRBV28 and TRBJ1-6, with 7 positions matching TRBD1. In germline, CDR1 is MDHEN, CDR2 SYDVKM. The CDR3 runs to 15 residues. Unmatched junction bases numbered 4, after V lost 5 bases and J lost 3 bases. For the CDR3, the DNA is TGTGCCAGCAGTCTAAGACAGGGCTATAATTCACCCCTCCACTTT. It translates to CASSLRQGYNSPLHF.

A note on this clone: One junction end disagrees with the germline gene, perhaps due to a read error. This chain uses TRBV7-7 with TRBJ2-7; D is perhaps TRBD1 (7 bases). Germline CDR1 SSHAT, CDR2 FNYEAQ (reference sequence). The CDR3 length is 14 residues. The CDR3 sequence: CASSPGDRHYEQYF. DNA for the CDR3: TGTGCTAGCAGCCCGGGGGACAGACATTACGAGCAGTACTTC.

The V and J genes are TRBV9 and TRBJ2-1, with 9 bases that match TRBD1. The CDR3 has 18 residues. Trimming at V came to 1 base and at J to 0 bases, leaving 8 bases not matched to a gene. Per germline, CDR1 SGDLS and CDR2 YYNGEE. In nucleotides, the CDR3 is TGTGCCAGCAGCGTATTAGCGACGGGACAGGGCTCCTACAATGAGCAGTTCTTC. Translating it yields CASSVLATGQGSYNEQFF.

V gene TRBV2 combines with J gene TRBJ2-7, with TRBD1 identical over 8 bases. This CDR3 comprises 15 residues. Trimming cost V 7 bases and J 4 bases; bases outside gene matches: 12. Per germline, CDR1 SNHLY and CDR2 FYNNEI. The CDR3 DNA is TGTGCCAGCACGGAAACCGGGACAGGACTTTACGAGCAGTACTTC. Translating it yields CASTETGTGLYEQYF.

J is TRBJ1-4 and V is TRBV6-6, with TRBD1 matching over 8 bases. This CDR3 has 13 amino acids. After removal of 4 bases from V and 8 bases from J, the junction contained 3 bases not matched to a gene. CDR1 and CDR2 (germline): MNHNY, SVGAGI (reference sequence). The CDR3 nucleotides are TGTGCCAGCAGTTCGAACAGGGGGGAAAAACTGTTTTTT. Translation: CASSSNRGEKLFF.

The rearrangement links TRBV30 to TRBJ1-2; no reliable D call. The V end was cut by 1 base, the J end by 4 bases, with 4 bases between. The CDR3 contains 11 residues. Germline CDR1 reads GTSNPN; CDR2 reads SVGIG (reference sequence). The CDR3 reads CAWSAPYGYTF. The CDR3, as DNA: TGTGCCTGGAGTGCGCCCTATGGCTACACCTTC.

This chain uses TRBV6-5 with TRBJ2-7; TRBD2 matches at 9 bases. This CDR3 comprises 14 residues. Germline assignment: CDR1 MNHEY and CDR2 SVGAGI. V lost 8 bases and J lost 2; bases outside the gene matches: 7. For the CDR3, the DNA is TGTGCCAGCTGGAGCGGGGGGTCGACCTACGAGCAGTACTTC. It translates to CASWSGGSTYEQYF.

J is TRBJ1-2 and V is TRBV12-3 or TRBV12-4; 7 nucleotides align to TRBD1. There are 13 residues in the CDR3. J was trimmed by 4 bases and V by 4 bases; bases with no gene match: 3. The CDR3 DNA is TGTGCCAGCAGTTGGGACAGCGCCTATGGCTACACCTTC. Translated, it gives CASSWDSAYGYTF.